This T cell receptor beta chain was obtained from a study of blood T cell repertoires in COVID-19. This clone was counted once. The protocol was immunoSEQ multiplex PCR, while the TCRdb copy is restricted to in-frame clones and leaves out a portion. This sample has a few hundred thousand clones; 85% to 90% occur once, and the top ten carry 4% to 5%. Germline CDR1 reads MGHRA; CDR2 reads YSYEKL. V lost 3 bases and J 0 bases, leaving 8 bases between the germline ends. This CDR3 is 14 amino acids long. Participant reports of clinical history set cohort assignment. This TCR came from a man aged 30-40 years who had recovered from COVID-19. Input material: PBMCs or T cells enriched from blood (not recorded which). V usage is TRBV4-1 and J usage is TRBJ1-2; D possibly corresponds to TRBD1 (5 bases). CDR3 sequence: CASSQGLSNYGYTF. CDR3 bases: TGCGCCAGCAGCCAGGGGCTTTCTAACTATGGCTACACCTTC.